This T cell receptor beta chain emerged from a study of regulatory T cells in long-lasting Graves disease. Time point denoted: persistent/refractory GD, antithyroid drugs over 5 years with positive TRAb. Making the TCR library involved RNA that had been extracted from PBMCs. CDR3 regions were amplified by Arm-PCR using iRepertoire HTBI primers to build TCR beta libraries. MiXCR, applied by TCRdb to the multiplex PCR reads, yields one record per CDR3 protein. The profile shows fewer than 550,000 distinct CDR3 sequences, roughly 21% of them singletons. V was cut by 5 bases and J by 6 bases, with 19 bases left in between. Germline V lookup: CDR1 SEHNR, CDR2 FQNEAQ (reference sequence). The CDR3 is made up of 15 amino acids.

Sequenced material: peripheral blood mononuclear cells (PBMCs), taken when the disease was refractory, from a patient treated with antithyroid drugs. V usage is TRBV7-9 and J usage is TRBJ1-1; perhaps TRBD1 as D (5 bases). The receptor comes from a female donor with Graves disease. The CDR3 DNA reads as TGTGCCAGCAGCCCTCGGAGGGTAGGGGTCTCTGAAGCTTTCTTT. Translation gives CASSPRRVGVSEAFF.